This entry lists 23 T cell receptor beta chains sequenced from one sample in a study of cytomegalovirus exposure and HLA in healthy donors. The PCR employed 60 Vbeta primers together with 13 Jbeta primers. Generated by immunoSEQ multiplex PCR, the TCRdb table keeps only in-frame clones and is missing some. The table shows roughly 150,000 clones, with over 70% occurring only once. Material: PBMCs. These receptors came from a male donor in good health and CMV-seronegative.

The V gene is TRBV7-8, the J gene TRBJ1-5, with a weak D call TRBD1 (6 bases). V lost 4 bases and J 4 bases, leaving 11 bases between the germline ends. Per the germline V gene, CDR1 is SGHVS and CDR2 is FQNEAQ. The length of the CDR3 is 14 residues. CDR3 DNA sequence: TGTGCCAGCAGCTCTTGGACAGCTAATCAGCCCCAGCATTTT. It translates to CASSSWTANQPQHF.

The chain has TRBV18 and TRBJ2-2, with TRBD2 matching 8 bases. Germline assignment: CDR1 KGHSH and CDR2 LQKENI. V dropped 2 bases and J dropped 4; count of bases not matched to a gene: 0. This CDR3 contains 14 residues. The CDR3 DNA follows: TGTGCCAGCTCACCAACTAGCGGCACCGGGGAGCTGTTTTTT. It codes for CASSPTSGTGELFF.

This clone was counted between two and nine times. The chain links TRBV5-1 to TRBJ2-7; 10 nucleotides match TRBD1. CDR3 size: 14 residues. The germline CDR1 and CDR2 sequences are SGHRS and YFSETQ. After removal of 6 bases from V and 6 bases from J, the junction contained 9 bases not matched to a gene. CDR3 in amino acids: CASTRDRGLAEQYF. The DNA of the CDR3 is TGCGCCAGCACCAGGGACAGGGGTTTGGCCGAGCAGTACTTC.

This rearrangement joins TRBV11-2 to TRBJ2-5; D is unclear. With 5 bases removed from V and 4 bases from J, the gap between germline ends came to 11 bases. Germline V gene lookup returns CDR1 SGHAT and CDR2 FQNNGV. There are 13 residues in the CDR3. The CDR3 nucleotides are TGTGCCAGCAGCCCCACTTCGGTAGAGACCCAGTACTTC. This gives the protein CASSPTSVETQYF.

This rearrangement joins TRBV27 to TRBJ1-1, with TRBD1 matching over 10 bases. Germline loops: CDR1 MNHEY, CDR2 SMNVEV (reference sequence). This CDR3 region has 15 residues. V lost 6 bases and J lost 6; bases outside the gene matches: 10. CDR3 region: CASSSLGQGSAEAFF. In DNA, the CDR3 is TGTGCCAGCAGCTCTCTGGGACAGGGGTCCGCTGAAGCTTTCTTT.

J is TRBJ1-1 and V is TRBV10-3; tentatively, D is TRBD1 (6 bases). Germline V gives CDR1 ENHRY, CDR2 SYGVKD. The CDR3 sequence is 16 residues long. V lost 3 bases and J 2 bases, leaving 16 bases between the germline ends. The CDR3 nucleotides are TGTGCCATCAGTGACCCCCACAGGGCGGAAAACACTGAAGCTTTCTTT. It encodes CAISDPHRAENTEAFF.

The rearrangement joins TRBV19 to TRBJ2-1; TRBD1 aligns across 7 bases. The CDR3 is made up of 16 amino acids. Germline V lookup: CDR1 LNHDA, CDR2 SQIVND (reference sequence). V lost 1 base, J lost 4 bases, and 7 bases stayed unmatched. The CDR3, as DNA: TGTGCCAGTAGTATAGGACCGGGACAGCCATACAATGAGCAGTTCTTC. Translating gives CASSIGPGQPYNEQFF.

Remarks on this clone: One end of the junction is discordant with germline, which a read error may explain. The CDR3 protein is CAGSFGHSTGELFF. CDR3 DNA sequence: TGTGCCGGCAGCTTCGGACACTCTACCGGGGAGCTGTTTTTT. This chain uses TRBV7-2 with TRBJ2-2, with D perhaps TRBD1 (5 bases). CDR3 size: 14 residues. Germline CDR1 is SGHTA and CDR2 is FQGNSA.

The rearrangement joins TRBV29-1 to TRBJ1-2; no reliable D call. V lost 6 bases and J lost 8, with 13 bases in between. The CDR3 spans 11 residues. The germline CDR1 and CDR2 sequences are SQVTM and ANQGSEA. The CDR3 here is CSVQANGGYTF. As DNA, the CDR3 is TGCAGCGTCCAGGCGAACGGCGGCTACACCTTC.

The chain links TRBV14 to TRBJ2-1, with D tentatively TRBD2 (5 bases). V was pared by 1 base and J by 3 bases, with 7 bases between. The length of the CDR3 is 14 residues. Germline CDR1 and CDR2: SGHDN and FVKESK. For the CDR3, the DNA is TGTGCCAGCAGCCAAGTCGGGAACTACAATGAGCAGTTCTTC. It yields the protein CASSQVGNYNEQFF.

This clone was seen a handful of times. The gene calls are TRBV25-1 and TRBJ2-7; D remains ambiguous. Per the germline V gene, CDR1 is MGHDK and CDR2 is SYGVNS. The length of the CDR3 is 13 residues. Trimming took 8 bases from V and 0 from J, leaving 11 bases between them. CDR3 DNA: TGTGCCAGCCAATTTGAGGACTCCTACGAGCAGTACTTC. This encodes CASQFEDSYEQYF.

The DNA for the CDR3 is TGTGCCAGCAGCTTAGACAGTTTCCCCGGAAAACTGTTTTTT. The encoded protein is CASSLDSFPGKLFF. The chain has TRBV7-9 and TRBJ1-4; D is unclear. Trimming took off 1 base at V and 10 bases at J, with 13 bases between the two ends. The CDR3 spans 14 residues. Germline V lookup: CDR1 SEHNR, CDR2 FQNEAQ (reference sequence).

This clone was counted once. The chain employs TRBV2 and TRBJ1-1; 7 bases line up with TRBD1. The CDR3 is made up of 12 amino acids. Unmatched junction bases numbered 9, after V lost 6 bases and J lost 11 bases. The V gene's germline CDR1 is SNHLY and CDR2 FYNNEI. The DNA for the CDR3 is TGTGCCAGCAGCGACCAGGGGGAGACCGCTTTCTTT. Its translation is CASSDQGETAFF.

This rearrangement joins TRBV7-8 to TRBJ2-7, with 10 positions matching TRBD2. The CDR3 length is 17 residues. Trimming at V came to 1 base and at J to 1 base, leaving 7 bases not matched to a gene. Germline assignment: CDR1 SGHVS and CDR2 FQNEAQ. This chain's CDR3 is CASSLGLPSGRSYEQYF. For the CDR3, the DNA is TGTGCCAGCAGCTTAGGGTTGCCTAGCGGGAGATCCTACGAGCAGTACTTC.

This clone has just a few counts. The V and J genes are TRBV28 and TRBJ2-1; D uncertain. Trimming shortened V by 3 bases and J by 2 bases, and 14 bases separated the two germline ends. This CDR3 contains 16 residues. CDR1 and CDR2 (germline): MDHEN, SYDVKM. CDR3 amino acids: CASSFRPLRTYNEQFF. CDR3 sequence (DNA): TGTGCCAGCAGTTTTAGGCCCCTGAGGACCTACAATGAGCAGTTCTTC.

This clone was observed a handful of times. This rearrangement joins TRBV4-2 to TRBJ1-1; 7 bases are shared with TRBD1. CDR3 length: 18 residues. V shed 3 bases, J shed 4 bases, and the junction held 17 bases outside the gene matches. The germline gives CDR1 LGHNA, CDR2 YNFKEQ. This chain's CDR3 is CASSHGEGASIGGTEAFF. The DNA of the CDR3 is TGTGCCAGCAGCCACGGCGAGGGGGCTAGTATCGGGGGCACTGAAGCTTTCTTT.

The V gene is TRBV7-2, the J gene TRBJ2-3, with 9 bases fitting TRBD2. Unmatched junction bases numbered 10, after V lost 3 bases and J lost 6 bases. Looked up from germline, CDR1 is SGHTA and CDR2 is FQGNSA. CDR3 length: 16 amino acids. CDR3 residues: CASSFDAGGVRDTQYF. CDR3 sequence (DNA): TGTGCCAGCAGCTTTGACGCGGGAGGGGTTCGGGATACGCAGTATTTT.

This chain connects TRBV9 to TRBJ2-1; 8 bases align to TRBD2. Looked up from germline, CDR1 is SGDLS and CDR2 is YYNGEE. After removal of 0 bases from V and 8 bases from J, the junction contained 7 bases not matched to a gene. The CDR3 consists of 15 residues. CDR3 nucleotide sequence: TGTGCCAGCAGCGTAGGGGGGCTAGCGGGCGATGAGCAGTTCTTC. Its protein product is CASSVGGLAGDEQFF. The whole variable domain, filled in from reference TRBV9 and TRBJ2-1, reads DSGVTQTPKHLITATGQRVTLRCSPRSGDLSVYWYQQSLDQGLQFLIQYYNGEERAKGNILERFSAQQFPDLHSELNLSSLELGDSALYFCASSVGGLAGDEQFFGPGTRLTVL.

The chain couples TRBV19 to TRBJ2-7, with 8 bases aligning to TRBD1. With V trimmed by 4 bases and J by 3 bases, 5 bases remained unmatched. Germline CDR1 LNHDA, CDR2 SQIVND (reference sequence). This CDR3 comprises 14 residues. The CDR3 loop reads CASSSAGGGYEQYF. The DNA for the CDR3 is TGTGCCAGTAGTAGTGCAGGGGGCGGCTACGAGCAGTACTTC.

V and J are TRBV18 and TRBJ1-1; D is ambiguous. The V end was cut by 4 bases, the J end by 3 bases, with 6 bases between. CDR1 and CDR2 (germline): KGHSH, LQKENI. This CDR3 region has 12 residues. CDR3 sequence (DNA): TGTGCCAGCTCACTTGAGTACACTGAAGCTTTCTTT. It codes for CASSLEYTEAFF.

V usage is TRBV6-5 and J usage is TRBJ1-2, with 11 positions matching TRBD1. Losses at the gene ends were 3 bases for V and 7 bases for J; bases not matched to a gene: 7. Looked up from germline, CDR1 is MNHEY and CDR2 is SVGAGI. CDR3 length: 15 amino acids. CDR3 amino acids: CASSYSGQGALGYTF. The CDR3, as DNA: TGTGCCAGCAGTTATTCCGGACAGGGGGCGCTTGGCTACACCTTC.

This clone has more than one count but fewer than ten. The chain carries TRBV7-9 and TRBJ2-7; 7 bases line up with TRBD1. Germline V CDR1 and CDR2: SEHNR, FQNEAQ (reference sequence). Germline trimming cut 5 bases from V and 4 bases from J; bases unmatched to any gene: 8. The CDR3 totals 14 residues. The CDR3 loop is CASSPRDRGYEQYF. The CDR3 DNA sequence: TGTGCCAGCAGCCCCCGGGACAGAGGATACGAGCAGTACTTC.

This chain connects TRBV30 to TRBJ1-2; perhaps TRBD1 as D (6 bases). Trimming shortened V by 2 bases and J by 8 bases, and 15 bases separated the two germline ends. Germline CDR1 reads GTSNPN; CDR2 reads SVGIG (reference sequence). The CDR3 is 13 amino acids. CDR3 amino acids: CAWSFTGLEGYTF. The CDR3 bases are TGTGCCTGGAGTTTCACAGGGCTGGAAGGCTACACCTTC. The full variable domain, with the rest looked up from reference TRBV30 and TRBJ1-2, is SQTIHQWPATLVQPVGSPLSLECTVEGTSNPNLYWYRQAAGRGLQLLFYSVGIGQISSEVPQNLSASRPQDRQFILSSKKLLLSDSGFYLCAWSFTGLEGYTFGSGTRLTVV.